What follows describes a single T cell receptor beta chain. What it recognizes is unknown. The authors amplified TCR beta CDR3 regions, and they did so from RNA transcripts for repertoire sequencing. In the first round, RT-PCR was carried out with HTBI primers, and a multiplex PCR formed the second round. Via MiXCR, TCRdb re-called the multiplex PCR reads, giving one row per CDR3 protein. This table has 200,000 to 250,000 distinct CDR3 sequences, around a fifth appearing once. This sample is drawn from a study of Graves' ophthalmopathy and Graves' hyperthyroidism. Study observations and caveats: Among expanded thyroid clonotypes above 0.001 frequency, most also occurred in blood.

The V end was cut by 1 base, the J end by 2 bases, with 12 bases between. CDR1 is SGHTA, CDR2 FQGNSA, per germline. This CDR3 is built from 15 residues. The chain has TRBV7-2 and TRBJ2-7, with TRBD2 as a possible D gene (6 bases). The sequence came from a woman between 45 and 65 years old with Graves' ophthalmopathy. The source material was peripheral blood. The CDR3 DNA sequence: TGTGCCAGCAGCTTAGGGGACTCCCGAGCCTACGAGCAGTACTTC. Protein product: CASSLGDSRAYEQYF.